Below, 21 T cell receptor beta chains from the same sample are listed, as sequenced in a study of CD8 T cells in Susac syndrome. An amount of RNA that ranged from about 0.45 to 1 ug was reverse transcribed with random hexamers. TCRdb analysed the immunoSEQ multiplex PCR reads with MiXCR anew, one entry per CDR3 protein. The sample records 100,000 to 150,000 distinct CDR3 sequences, more than 90% being singletons. Sequenced sample: CD4+ T cells from PBMCs. The receptor source for this set is a human donor in good health.

The chain joins TRBV12-3 or TRBV12-4 to TRBJ2-4, with D perhaps matching TRBD2 (5 bases). The CDR3 is 14 amino acids. Trimming cost V 3 bases and J 0 bases, with 6 bases left between them. CDR3 region: CASSFGLAKNIQYF. Written as DNA, the CDR3 is TGTGCCAGCAGTTTCGGACTAGCCAAAAACATTCAGTACTTC.

J is TRBJ2-4 and V is TRBV6-5, with D maybe TRBD1 (6 bases). This CDR3 is 13 amino acids long. Trimming cost V 6 bases and J 4 bases, with 10 bases left between them. Germline values: CDR1 MNHEY, CDR2 SVGAGI. In DNA, the CDR3 is TGTGCCAGCAGGCGGACAGAAAAAAACATTCAGTACTTC. It codes for CASRRTEKNIQYF.

This sequence joins TRBV20-1 and TRBJ1-2; 9 bases agree with TRBD1. Germline V gives CDR1 DFQATT, CDR2 SNEGSKA (reference sequence). With 3 bases clipped from V and 4 bases from J, the junction kept 3 bases outside the gene matches. The CDR3 is 13 amino acids. As DNA, the CDR3 is TGCAGTGCTAGGGACAGGGGCGGCTATGGCTACACCTTC. Translation: CSARDRGGYGYTF.

The chain employs TRBV3-1 and TRBJ2-1; no clear D. The germline V gene encodes CDR1 LGHDT and CDR2 YNNKEL (reference sequence). Trimming stripped 1 base from V and 4 bases from J, with 14 bases between. The length of the CDR3 is 16 residues. CDR3 sequence: CASSQAFLSTYNEQFF. The CDR3 nucleotides read TGTGCCAGCAGCCAAGCCTTCCTCTCCACTTACAATGAGCAGTTCTTC.

The J gene is TRBJ2-7, the V gene TRBV6-5; TRBD1 aligns across 7 bases. Germline loops: CDR1 MNHEY, CDR2 SVGAGI. This CDR3 comprises 14 residues. The V segment lost 2 bases and the J segment 3 bases; nucleotides outside the gene matches: 4. The CDR3 region has the DNA TGTGCCAGCAGTTACAGACAGGGACGCTACGAGCAGTACTTC. Residues: CASSYRQGRYEQYF.

The chain has TRBV5-4 and TRBJ1-3; no clear D gene. Germline V lookup: CDR1 SGHNT, CDR2 YYREEE (reference sequence). The CDR3 consists of 16 residues. V lost 1 base and J 0 bases, leaving 11 bases between the germline ends. The CDR3, as DNA: TGTGCCAGCAGCTTGTGGCAAGCGAGCTCTGGAAACACCATATATTTT. Its translation: CASSLWQASSGNTIYF.

The chain employs TRBV19 and TRBJ1-1; D remains ambiguous. V was clipped by 5 bases and J by 3 bases, with 10 bases between them. The CDR3 consists of 13 residues. Germline CDR1 LNHDA, CDR2 SQIVND (reference sequence). The CDR3 here is CASSPGWDTEAFF. The DNA for the CDR3 is TGTGCCAGTAGTCCTGGATGGGACACTGAAGCTTTCTTT.

The chain carries TRBV5-1 and TRBJ1-3; D is unclear. Deletions cut 5 bases from V and 0 bases from J, with 9 bases between. The length of the CDR3 is 14 residues. CDR1 and CDR2 (germline): SGHRS, YFSETQ. The DNA of the CDR3 is TGCGCCAGCAGGAACGTGGGCTCTGGAAACACCATATATTTT. Its translation is CASRNVGSGNTIYF.

This chain links TRBV12-3 or TRBV12-4 with TRBJ1-5; D call uncertain. V shed 3 bases and J shed 2 bases, with 8 bases lying between them. This CDR3 contains 14 residues. CDR3 in DNA: TGTGCCAGCAGTTTTCATGTTGGCAATCAGCCCCAGCATTTT. Amino acid sequence: CASSFHVGNQPQHF.

V usage is TRBV29-1 and J usage is TRBJ1-1; D not resolved. The germline CDR1 and CDR2 sequences are SQVTM and ANQGSEA. V lost 2 bases to trimming and J lost 4 bases, with 8 bases between them. The CDR3 is made up of 12 amino acids. CDR3 DNA: TGCAGCGTTGAAAGAGGGCGCACTGAAGCTTTCTTT. The encoded protein is CSVERGRTEAFF.

The V call is TRBV2, the J call TRBJ2-2, with 8 bases identical to TRBD1. CDR1 and CDR2 (germline): SNHLY, FYNNEI. The CDR3 loop spans 13 amino acids. The V gene end was trimmed by 6 bases and the J gene end by 7 bases; junction bases not matched to a gene: 4. The CDR3 reads CASSGQGGGELFF. For the CDR3, the DNA is TGTGCCAGCAGCGGACAGGGAGGCGGGGAGCTGTTTTTT.

The chain is built from TRBV2 and TRBJ1-5; 8 bases fit TRBD1. V shed 10 bases, J shed 4 bases, and the junction held 12 bases outside the gene matches. The CDR3 runs 15 residues. In germline, CDR1 is SNHLY, CDR2 FYNNEI. CDR3 residues: CATSFGQGQNQPQHF. The CDR3 DNA sequence: TGTGCCACCTCCTTCGGACAGGGACAAAATCAGCCCCAGCATTTT.

The V and J genes are TRBV5-1 and TRBJ2-5; D ambiguous. The CDR3 sequence is 12 residues long. Germline CDR1 is SGHRS and CDR2 is YFSETQ. The V gene lost 2 bases and the J gene lost 2 bases, with 4 bases spanning the gap. CDR3 DNA: TGCGCCAGCAGCTTCGCTCAAGAGACCCAGTACTTC. This gives the protein CASSFAQETQYF.

The chain couples TRBV18 to TRBJ2-3; D is unclear. This CDR3 spans 14 amino acids. Germline CDR1 and CDR2: KGHSH and LQKENI. The germline V and J ends were trimmed by 3 bases and 0 bases, with 7 bases remaining between them. CDR3 protein: CASSPSASTDTQYF. The CDR3 DNA reads as TGTGCCAGCTCACCGTCAGCTAGCACAGATACGCAGTATTTT.

The chain carries TRBV4-1 and TRBJ1-4, with D hard to call. Trimming took 4 bases from V and 8 from J, leaving 17 bases between them. Germline-derived CDR1 and CDR2 are MGHRA and YSYEKL. The CDR3 length is 15 residues. CDR3 sequence: CASSPGNSAAEKLFF. The DNA of the CDR3 is TGCGCCAGCAGCCCTGGGAACAGCGCAGCGGAAAAACTGTTTTTT.

CDR3: CSVTGQVGQPQHF. Written as DNA, the CDR3 is TGCAGCGTTACCGGACAGGTCGGTCAGCCCCAGCATTTT. This chain uses TRBV29-1 with TRBJ1-5, with TRBD1 matching over 7 bases. The CDR3 is 13 amino acids. V shed 5 bases and J 6 bases; nucleotides not matched to a gene: 7. Germline V gives CDR1 SQVTM, CDR2 ANQGSEA. Complete variable domain (other parts from reference TRBV29-1 and TRBJ1-5): SAVISQKPSRDICQRGTSLTIQCQVDSQVTMMFWYRQQPGQSLTLIATANQGSEATYESGFVIDKFPISRPNLTFSTLTVSNMSPEDSSIYLCSVTGQVGQPQHFGDGTRLSIL.

The chain couples TRBV6-6 to TRBJ2-7; weak D call: TRBD1 (5 bases). Looked up from germline, CDR1 is MNHNY and CDR2 is SVGAGI (reference sequence). This CDR3 contains 13 residues. The V end lost 0 bases, the J end lost 5 bases, and 8 bases lay between the germline ends. The CDR3, as DNA: TGTGCCAGCAGTTACTCGGGGCACGACGAGCAGTACTTC. Its protein product is CASSYSGHDEQYF.

This chain joins TRBV5-1 and TRBJ2-4, with 8 bases aligning to TRBD2. The CDR3 contains 17 residues. Per the germline V gene, CDR1 is SGHRS and CDR2 is YFSETQ. J lost 8 bases, V lost 1 base, and 14 bases had no gene match. The CDR3 region is CASSLREGRLAGDIQYF. As DNA, the CDR3 is TGCGCCAGCAGCTTGCGGGAGGGCCGACTCGCGGGGGACATTCAGTACTTC.

The genes are TRBV7-2 and TRBJ2-5; D ambiguous. This CDR3 has 13 amino acids. The ends were cut back, 0 bases at V and 4 bases at J, with 6 bases in the middle. Germline V lookup: CDR1 SGHTA, CDR2 FQGNSA. As DNA, the CDR3 is TGTGCCAGCAGCTTAGCGTGGAGAGAGACCCAGTACTTC. Its translation: CASSLAWRETQYF. The whole variable domain, filled in from reference TRBV7-2 and TRBJ2-5, reads GAGVSQSPSNKVTEKGKDVELRCDPISGHTALYWYRQSLGQGLEFLIYFQGNSAPDKSGLPSDRFSAERTGGSVSTLTIQRTQQEDSAVYLCASSLAWRETQYFGPGTRLLVL.

The rearrangement links TRBV27 to TRBJ2-3, with 8 bases fitting TRBD2. The germline CDR1 and CDR2 sequences are MNHEY and SMNVEV (reference sequence). V was clipped by 0 bases and J by 6 bases; unmatched bases: 8. The CDR3 is made up of 16 amino acids. CDR3 nucleotides: TGTGCCAGCAGTTTATCGCAGGGCGGGGGGCCGGATACGCAGTATTTT. Translated: CASSLSQGGGPDTQYF.

The chain is built from TRBV7-9 and TRBJ1-2; D is perhaps TRBD1 (6 bases). Trimming took off 1 base at V and 2 bases at J, with 8 bases between the two ends. The CDR3 consists of 14 residues. Germline V CDR1 and CDR2: SEHNR, FQNEAQ (reference sequence). Here the CDR3 DNA reads TGTGCCAGCAGCTTAGAGGGGGGAAACTATGGCTACACCTTC. Translation: CASSLEGGNYGYTF.